One sample yielded the 13 T cell receptor beta chains listed below, sequenced in a study of blood T cell repertoires in COVID-19. Method: immunoSEQ multiplex PCR; TCRdb's copy keeps in-frame clones and lacks some. The sample shows some 100,000 clones, 85% to 90% of them seen only once. The sample was peripheral blood. These TCRs come from a human donor with active COVID-19. The donor label of this sample is uncertain.

The chain couples TRBV12-5 to TRBJ1-1; D is possibly TRBD1 (5 bases). The germline gives CDR1 LGHNT, CDR2 FRNRAP. There are 15 residues in the CDR3. Trimming took off 6 bases at V and 4 bases at J, with 18 bases between the two ends. The CDR3 DNA is TGTGCTAGTGGAAGTTACTGGGGGAGGGCCACTGAAGCTTTCTTT. Amino acid sequence: CASGSYWGRATEAFF.

V gene TRBV6-5 combines with J gene TRBJ2-2; weak D call: TRBD2 (6 bases). CDR1 is MNHEY, CDR2 SVGAGI, per germline. V was cut by 9 bases and J by 3 bases, with 17 bases left in between. There are 15 residues in the CDR3. DNA of the CDR3: TGTGCCAGGACTCGGGAAGGAGGGGACACCGGGGAGCTGTTTTTT. It encodes CARTREGGDTGELFF.

The count of this clone is one. The J gene is TRBJ2-2, the V gene TRBV24-1; TRBD1 matches at 9 bases. Germline CDR1 and CDR2: KGHDR and SFDVKD. The CDR3 is 14 amino acids. With V trimmed by 8 bases and J by 5 bases, 5 bases remained unmatched. Here the CDR3 DNA reads TGTGCCACCAAGGGACAGGGTGGGACCGGGGAGCTGTTTTTT. Protein product: CATKGQGGTGELFF.

This sequence joins TRBV5-1 and TRBJ2-7; a possible D gene is TRBD2 (6 bases). The CDR3 consists of 13 residues. Germline CDR1 reads SGHRS; CDR2 reads YFSETQ. Trimming stripped 7 bases from V and 1 base from J, with 12 bases between. In DNA, the CDR3 is TGCGCCAGCTCGGCCGGGGGTTCCTACGAGCAGTACTTC. Protein: CASSAGGSYEQYF.

This clone was picked up one time. The chain couples TRBV19 to TRBJ2-1; TRBD1 matches 7 bases. With V trimmed by 3 bases and J by 5 bases, 7 bases remained unmatched. CDR3 length equals 15 residues. CDR1 is LNHDA and CDR2 is SQIVND in the germline V gene (reference sequence). The CDR3 is CASSIGTVPNNEQFF. CDR3 DNA: TGTGCCAGTAGTATTGGGACAGTACCAAACAATGAGCAGTTCTTC.

The rearrangement joins TRBV7-9 to TRBJ2-3; 7 bases fit TRBD1. The CDR3 totals 15 residues. The J segment lost 4 bases and the V segment lost 3 bases, leaving 7 bases of the junction unmatched. Per germline, CDR1 SEHNR and CDR2 FQNEAQ (reference sequence). As DNA, the CDR3 is TGTGCCAGCAGCTTCCGGGACAGTAAAGCAGATACGCAGTATTTT. Amino acid sequence: CASSFRDSKADTQYF. Together with reference TRBV7-9 and TRBJ2-3, the CDR3 gives the full variable domain: DTGVSQNPRHKITKRGQNVTFRCDPISEHNRLYWYRQTLGQGPEFLTYFQNEAQLEKSRLLSDRFSAERPKGSFSTLEIQRTEQGDSAMYLCASSFRDSKADTQYFGPGTRLTVL.

V and J are TRBV13 and TRBJ2-3, with D maybe TRBD2 (7 bases). The CDR3 is 16 residues long. Trimming shortened V by 0 bases and J by 6 bases, and 16 bases separated the two germline ends. Germline values: CDR1 PRHDT, CDR2 FYEKMQ (reference sequence). CDR3 protein: CASSLGWRGPEDTQYF. For the CDR3, the DNA is TGTGCCAGCAGCTTAGGGTGGCGGGGGCCCGAGGATACGCAGTATTTT.

The V call is TRBV11-2, the J call TRBJ2-1; D may be TRBD1 (6 bases). CDR1 is SGHAT, CDR2 FQNNGV, per germline. The CDR3 contains 16 residues. Deletions cut 2 bases from V and 0 bases from J, with 11 bases between. The CDR3 sequence is CASSLLSGDSYNEQFF. CDR3 DNA: TGTGCCAGCAGCTTATTGTCAGGGGACTCCTACAATGAGCAGTTCTTC.

This chain links TRBV2 with TRBJ1-5; TRBD1 matches 11 bases. CDR1 SNHLY and CDR2 FYNNEI come from the germline V gene. Trimming took 5 bases from V and 4 from J; bases not matched to a gene: 4. This CDR3 is built from 15 residues. CDR3 protein: CASSPGTGGNQPQHF. CDR3 nucleotide sequence: TGTGCCAGCAGTCCCGGGACAGGGGGGAATCAGCCCCAGCATTTT. The whole variable domain, filled in from reference TRBV2 and TRBJ1-5, reads EPEVTQTPSHQVTQMGQEVILRCVPISNHLYFYWYRQILGQKVEFLVSFYNNEISEKSEIFDDQFSVERPDGSNFTLKIRSTKLEDSAMYFCASSPGTGGNQPQHFGDGTRLSIL.

The V gene is TRBV9, the J gene TRBJ1-2; D perhaps matches TRBD1 (6 bases). This CDR3 has 13 amino acids. CDR1 SGDLS and CDR2 YYNGEE come from the germline V gene. Trimming took off 2 bases at V and 8 bases at J, with 13 bases between the two ends. The CDR3 DNA follows: TGTGCCAGCAGCGTTAGAACAGGGTACGGCTACACCTTC. It encodes CASSVRTGYGYTF. Looking up the rest from reference TRBV9 and TRBJ1-2 gives the full variable domain: DSGVTQTPKHLITATGQRVTLRCSPRSGDLSVYWYQQSLDQGLQFLIQYYNGEERAKGNILERFSAQQFPDLHSELNLSSLELGDSALYFCASSVRTGYGYTFGSGTRLTVV.

V gene TRBV6-2 or TRBV6-3 combines with J gene TRBJ1-2; TRBD1 aligns across 10 bases. Trimming at V came to 6 bases and at J to 8 bases, leaving 6 bases not matched to a gene. Germline CDR1 reads MNHEY; CDR2 reads SVGEGT. The CDR3 extends over 13 amino acids. The CDR3 DNA follows: TGTGCCAGCAGCGTCGGGACAGGGGACGGCTACACCTTC. It is translated as CASSVGTGDGYTF.

This chain joins TRBV6-2 or TRBV6-3 and TRBJ2-5, with TRBD2 matching over 7 bases. J lost 3 bases, V lost 6 bases, and 4 bases had no gene match. Germline V lookup: CDR1 MNHEY, CDR2 SVGEGT. This CDR3 comprises 13 residues. CDR3 sequence reads: CASSHSGEETQYF. The CDR3 nucleotides read TGTGCCAGCAGCCACAGCGGGGAAGAGACCCAGTACTTC.

V is TRBV5-1 and J is TRBJ2-2; a weak D match, TRBD2 (5 bases). From germline, CDR1 is SGHRS and CDR2 YFSETQ. This CDR3 contains 15 residues. V shed 6 bases and J shed 6 bases, with 18 bases lying between them. CDR3 region: CASNPGIRPSGELFF. In DNA form, the CDR3 reads TGCGCCAGCAACCCGGGGATTCGGCCCTCCGGGGAGCTGTTTTTT. The full variable domain, its missing parts supplied by reference TRBV5-1 and TRBJ2-2, is KAGVTQTPRYLIKTRGQQVTLSCSPISGHRSVSWYQQTPGQGLQFLFEYFSETQRNKGNFPGRFSGRQFSNSRSEMNVSTLELGDSALYLCASNPGIRPSGELFFGEGSRLTVL.